A single T cell receptor (beta chain) is shown here with its context. From RNA transcripts, TCR beta CDR3 regions were amplified. Primed by the HTBI set, a first-round RT-PCR was run on the TCR CDR3. TCRdb independently ran MiXCR on the multiplex PCR reads; one entry per CDR3 protein. The profile shows 640,000 or so distinct CDR3 sequences, about 14% of them singletons. The junction had 5 bases not matched to a gene; V was cut back by 6 bases and J by 2 bases. CDR1 and CDR2 from the germline V gene are MNHNS and SASEGT. The CDR3 covers 17 residues. The data are from a study of T cells in Graves' hyperthyroidism and ophthalmopathy.

The specimen was blood. The source of this sequence is a woman aged 18-29 years with Graves' ophthalmopathy. The V gene is TRBV6-1, the J gene TRBJ2-2; 14 bases fit TRBD2. CDR3 coding DNA: TGTGCCAGCAGCCCGACTAGCGGGAGGGAAAACACCGGGGAGCTGTTTTTT. This translates into CASSPTSGRENTGELFF.